This is a list of T cell receptor beta chains from one sample in a study of cytomegalovirus exposure and HLA in healthy donors. Generated by immunoSEQ multiplex PCR, the TCRdb table keeps only in-frame clones and is missing some. The sample contains roughly 200,000 clones, 78% of which appear only once. The sequencing sample was made of PBMCs. The receptor set was obtained from a female donor in good health and CMV-seronegative. CDR3s include the opening cysteine and the closing phenylalanine or tryptophan. Fields, in order: J gene, D gene, clone size, V gene, CDR3 protein, CDR3 DNA. D genes are given only for firm matches. Rows may omit the clone size; those that give it use once, few, many or a size class.

J gene: TRBJ1-2; D gene: NA; clone size: NA; V gene: TRBV7-8; CDR3 protein: CASSPGADNYGYTF; CDR3 DNA: TGTGCCAGCAGCCCAGGGGCTGATAACTATGGCTACACCTTC
J gene: TRBJ2-5; D gene: TRBD2; clone size: NA; V gene: TRBV6-1; CDR3 protein: CASSEAFGLAGGETQYF; CDR3 DNA: TGTGCCAGCAGTGAAGCGTTCGGACTAGCGGGGGGAGAGACCCAGTACTTC
J gene: TRBJ2-1; D gene: TRBD1; clone size: NA; V gene: TRBV10-3; CDR3 protein: CAVRDSDNEQFF; CDR3 DNA: TGTGCCGTCCGGGACAGCGACAATGAGCAGTTCTTC
J gene: TRBJ2-7; D gene: NA; clone size: NA; V gene: TRBV6-1; CDR3 protein: CASSETVSYEQYF; CDR3 DNA: TGTGCCAGCAGTGAAACGGTTTCCTACGAGCAGTACTTC
J gene: TRBJ1-2; D gene: NA; clone size: NA; V gene: TRBV6-5; CDR3 protein: CASSLQGDYGYTF; CDR3 DNA: TGTGCCAGCAGTTTACAGGGTGATTATGGCTACACCTTC
J gene: TRBJ2-1; D gene: NA; clone size: NA; V gene: TRBV12-1; CDR3 protein: CASSPENKRRGQAHNEQFF; CDR3 DNA: TGTGCCAGCAGCCCGGAGAATAAACGAAGGGGACAGGCTCACAATGAGCAGTTCTTC
J gene: TRBJ2-1; D gene: TRBD2; clone size: once; V gene: TRBV27; CDR3 protein: CASTFGLAGEQFF; CDR3 DNA: TGTGCCAGCACATTTGGACTAGCAGGCGAGCAGTTCTTC
J gene: TRBJ2-7; D gene: NA; clone size: NA; V gene: TRBV7-9; CDR3 protein: CASSDGADYEQYF; CDR3 DNA: TGTGCCAGCAGCGACGGAGCAGACTACGAGCAGTACTTC
J gene: TRBJ1-2; D gene: NA; clone size: NA; V gene: TRBV27; CDR3 protein: CASRNTGESYGYTF; CDR3 DNA: TGTGCCAGCCGCAATACGGGGGAAAGTTATGGCTACACCTTC
J gene: TRBJ1-2; D gene: NA; clone size: NA; V gene: TRBV6-1; CDR3 protein: CASSKNGGSYGYTF; CDR3 DNA: TGTGCCAGCAGCAAAAACGGTGGTAGCTATGGCTACACCTTC
J gene: TRBJ2-7; D gene: NA; clone size: NA; V gene: TRBV11-1; CDR3 protein: CASSLDGVDVSGSYEQYF; CDR3 DNA: TGTGCCAGCAGCTTAGACGGGGTCGATGTTAGCGGCTCCTACGAGCAGTACTTC
J gene: TRBJ1-5; D gene: TRBD1; clone size: few; V gene: TRBV2; CDR3 protein: CASSGMDRGEQPQHF; CDR3 DNA: TGTGCCAGCAGTGGGATGGACAGGGGGGAACAGCCCCAGCATTTT
J gene: TRBJ1-1; D gene: NA; clone size: NA; V gene: TRBV7-9; CDR3 protein: CASSRGDSSYEAFF; CDR3 DNA: TGTGCCAGCAGCCGAGGTGACAGTAGTTATGAAGCTTTCTTT
J gene: TRBJ1-4; D gene: NA; clone size: NA; V gene: TRBV10-1; CDR3 protein: CASRRPSLHLGLGDEKLFF; CDR3 DNA: TGCGCCAGCAGAAGACCTAGCCTTCACTTGGGGTTGGGCGATGAAAAACTGTTTTTT
J gene: TRBJ1-1; D gene: NA; clone size: NA; V gene: TRBV5-4; CDR3 protein: CASSGWTLGGTEAFF; CDR3 DNA: TGTGCCAGCAGCGGATGGACACTTGGCGGCACTGAAGCTTTCTTT
J gene: TRBJ2-5; D gene: TRBD2; clone size: NA; V gene: TRBV5-4; CDR3 protein: CASSVGSGRGETQYF; CDR3 DNA: TGTGCCAGCAGTGTCGGTAGCGGGAGGGGGGAGACCCAGTACTTC
J gene: TRBJ1-4; D gene: TRBD1; clone size: NA; V gene: TRBV15; CDR3 protein: CATSRPRGTGGGKLFF; CDR3 DNA: TGTGCCACCAGCAGACCCCGTGGGACAGGGGGCGGGAAACTGTTTTTT
J gene: TRBJ1-1; D gene: NA; clone size: NA; V gene: TRBV27; CDR3 protein: CASSPLNPTGSTEAFF; CDR3 DNA: TGTGCCAGCAGTCCCTTAAACCCGACGGGGAGCACTGAAGCTTTCTTT
J gene: TRBJ2-5; D gene: TRBD2; clone size: NA; V gene: TRBV7-6; CDR3 protein: CASSLRTSGETQYF; CDR3 DNA: TGTGCCAGCAGCCTACGGACTAGCGGAGAGACCCAGTACTTC
J gene: TRBJ2-3; D gene: TRBD2; clone size: NA; V gene: TRBV15; CDR3 protein: CATSRDQSGGRVTDTQYF; CDR3 DNA: TGTGCCACCAGCAGAGATCAAAGCGGGGGGCGGGTGACAGATACGCAGTATTTT
J gene: TRBJ1-3; D gene: NA; clone size: NA; V gene: TRBV9; CDR3 protein: CASSAPWEYTIYF; CDR3 DNA: TGTGCCAGCAGCGCGCCTTGGGAGTACACCATATATTTT
J gene: TRBJ1-4; D gene: NA; clone size: NA; V gene: TRBV19; CDR3 protein: CASSIGLQNEKLFF; CDR3 DNA: TGTGCCAGTAGTATAGGTTTACAGAATGAAAAACTGTTTTTT
J gene: TRBJ2-1; D gene: TRBD2; clone size: NA; V gene: TRBV18; CDR3 protein: CASSPAGTRVYEQFF; CDR3 DNA: TGTGCCAGCTCACCAGCCGGGACTAGAGTCTATGAGCAGTTCTTC
J gene: TRBJ2-1; D gene: TRBD2; clone size: NA; V gene: TRBV7-8; CDR3 protein: CASSKTSGRVFNEQFF; CDR3 DNA: TGTGCCAGCAGCAAGACTAGCGGGAGGGTTTTTAATGAGCAGTTCTTC
J gene: TRBJ2-1; D gene: NA; clone size: NA; V gene: TRBV18; CDR3 protein: CASSLPTSFNEQFF; CDR3 DNA: TGTGCCAGCTCACTACCGACTAGTTTCAATGAGCAGTTCTTC
J gene: TRBJ2-1; D gene: TRBD2; clone size: NA; V gene: TRBV10-1; CDR3 protein: CASSGRSGNEQFF; CDR3 DNA: TGCGCCAGTAGCGGGAGGAGTGGCAATGAGCAGTTCTTC
J gene: TRBJ2-7; D gene: TRBD2; clone size: NA; V gene: TRBV11-1; CDR3 protein: CASSLRDTSGSRYEQYF; CDR3 DNA: TGTGCCAGCAGCTTGAGGGATACTAGCGGGAGCCGCTACGAGCAGTACTTC
J gene: TRBJ2-7; D gene: TRBD1; clone size: NA; V gene: TRBV6-5; CDR3 protein: CASSYPSTGGNYEQYF; CDR3 DNA: TGTGCCAGCAGTTACCCCTCCACAGGGGGCAACTACGAGCAGTACTTC
J gene: TRBJ2-2; D gene: NA; clone size: NA; V gene: TRBV6-5; CDR3 protein: CASSPNGVFTGELFF; CDR3 DNA: TGTGCCAGCAGCCCCAACGGGGTATTCACCGGGGAGCTGTTTTTT
J gene: TRBJ1-3; D gene: NA; clone size: once; V gene: TRBV19; CDR3 protein: CASSIDLSGTSSGNTIYF; CDR3 DNA: TGTGCCAGTAGTATAGATCTCTCCGGGACAAGCTCTGGAAACACCATATATTTT
J gene: TRBJ2-1; D gene: TRBD2; clone size: once; V gene: TRBV6-4; CDR3 protein: CASSDGGSSSYNEQFF; CDR3 DNA: TGTGCCAGCAGCGACGGGGGGTCGAGCTCCTACAATGAGCAGTTCTTC
J gene: TRBJ2-7; D gene: TRBD2; clone size: NA; V gene: TRBV7-2; CDR3 protein: CASSFGTSGSYEQYF; CDR3 DNA: TGTGCCAGCAGCTTTGGGACTAGCGGTTCCTACGAGCAGTACTTC
J gene: TRBJ2-1; D gene: TRBD1; clone size: NA; V gene: TRBV7-9; CDR3 protein: CASSRGQEYNEQFF; CDR3 DNA: TGTGCCAGCAGCCGTGGACAGGAATACAATGAGCAGTTCTTC
J gene: TRBJ2-1; D gene: TRBD2; clone size: NA; V gene: TRBV27; CDR3 protein: CASSLFALAGDDSYNEQFF; CDR3 DNA: TGTGCCAGCAGTTTATTCGCACTAGCGGGGGACGATTCCTACAATGAGCAGTTCTTC
J gene: TRBJ2-7; D gene: NA; clone size: NA; V gene: TRBV6-6; CDR3 protein: CASPSLGGSYEQYF; CDR3 DNA: TGTGCCAGCCCTTCCTTAGGGGGCTCCTACGAGCAGTACTTC
J gene: TRBJ1-6; D gene: NA; clone size: NA; V gene: TRBV30; CDR3 protein: CAWSATGAISPLHF; CDR3 DNA: TGTGCCTGGAGTGCGACAGGTGCGATCTCACCCCTCCACTTT
J gene: TRBJ2-4; D gene: NA; clone size: NA; V gene: TRBV7-2; CDR3 protein: CASSLVAADIQYF; CDR3 DNA: TGTGCCAGCAGCTTAGTAGCGGCGGACATTCAGTACTTC
J gene: TRBJ2-5; D gene: TRBD1; clone size: NA; V gene: TRBV28; CDR3 protein: CASRRQGSETQYF; CDR3 DNA: TGTGCCAGCAGGCGACAGGGGTCAGAGACCCAGTACTTC
J gene: TRBJ2-1; D gene: NA; clone size: NA; V gene: TRBV27; CDR3 protein: CASSRNSLGNEQFF; CDR3 DNA: TGTGCCAGCAGTCGGAACAGCCTCGGCAATGAGCAGTTCTTC
J gene: TRBJ1-1; D gene: NA; clone size: NA; V gene: TRBV5-1; CDR3 protein: CASSPFGDTEAFF; CDR3 DNA: TGCGCCAGCAGCCCCTTCGGGGACACTGAAGCTTTCTTT
J gene: TRBJ2-5; D gene: TRBD2; clone size: few; V gene: TRBV9; CDR3 protein: CASSRVGSGGAGETQYF; CDR3 DNA: TGTGCCAGCAGCCGGGTAGGGAGCGGGGGGGCCGGAGAGACCCAGTACTTC
J gene: TRBJ2-1; D gene: NA; clone size: NA; V gene: TRBV27; CDR3 protein: CASRMTRDPYNEQFF; CDR3 DNA: TGTGCCAGCAGGATGACTAGAGACCCCTACAATGAGCAGTTCTTC
J gene: TRBJ2-2; D gene: TRBD1; clone size: NA; V gene: TRBV6-1; CDR3 protein: CASTEGTGGTGELFF; CDR3 DNA: TGTGCCAGCACAGAGGGGACAGGAGGCACCGGGGAGCTGTTTTTT
J gene: TRBJ1-6; D gene: TRBD1; clone size: few; V gene: TRBV27; CDR3 protein: CASSLTTGSSYNSPLHF; CDR3 DNA: TGTGCCAGCAGTTTAACGACAGGGAGCTCCTATAATTCACCCCTCCACTTT
J gene: TRBJ2-7; D gene: TRBD2; clone size: NA; V gene: TRBV27; CDR3 protein: CASSNRLSGLAGQGEQYF; CDR3 DNA: TGTGCCAGCAGTAACCGGCTATCGGGACTAGCGGGACAAGGCGAGCAGTACTTC
J gene: TRBJ1-6; D gene: NA; clone size: NA; V gene: TRBV7-8; CDR3 protein: CASSLTGYNSPLHF; CDR3 DNA: TGTGCCAGCAGCTTGACAGGATATAATTCACCCCTCCACTTT
J gene: TRBJ2-5; D gene: NA; clone size: NA; V gene: TRBV28; CDR3 protein: CASSFRGRLETQYF; CDR3 DNA: TGTGCCAGCAGTTTCCGGGGGAGGTTGGAGACCCAGTACTTC
J gene: TRBJ2-1; D gene: TRBD2; clone size: NA; V gene: TRBV9; CDR3 protein: CASSVGPRLADNEQFF; CDR3 DNA: TGTGCCAGCAGCGTAGGTCCACGACTAGCGGACAATGAGCAGTTCTTC
J gene: TRBJ2-1; D gene: NA; clone size: NA; V gene: TRBV21-1; CDR3 protein: CASTLSSLAGGPNEQFF; CDR3 DNA: TGTGCCAGCACCCTAAGTAGTCTAGCGGGGGGGCCGAATGAGCAGTTCTTC
J gene: TRBJ1-6; D gene: TRBD1; clone size: NA; V gene: TRBV2; CDR3 protein: CASSRDRVNSPLHF; CDR3 DNA: TGTGCCAGCAGCAGGGACAGAGTGAATTCACCCCTCCACTTT
J gene: TRBJ2-3; D gene: TRBD1; clone size: NA; V gene: TRBV5-1; CDR3 protein: CASSLGDRGADTQYF; CDR3 DNA: TGCGCCAGCAGCTTGGGGGACAGGGGGGCAGATACGCAGTATTTT
J gene: TRBJ2-5; D gene: NA; clone size: NA; V gene: TRBV28; CDR3 protein: CASSQTRSYETQYF; CDR3 DNA: TGTGCCAGCAGTCAAACTAGATCCTACGAGACCCAGTACTTC
J gene: TRBJ2-2; D gene: TRBD1; clone size: NA; V gene: TRBV5-6; CDR3 protein: CASSFYRGTGELFF; CDR3 DNA: TGTGCCAGCAGCTTTTACAGGGGGACCGGGGAGCTGTTTTTT
J gene: TRBJ1-1; D gene: NA; clone size: NA; V gene: TRBV2; CDR3 protein: CASSQTGPGGAFF; CDR3 DNA: TGTGCCAGCAGTCAGACCGGACCTGGAGGGGCTTTCTTT
J gene: TRBJ2-7; D gene: NA; clone size: NA; V gene: TRBV29-1; CDR3 protein: CSVEDKGNEQYF; CDR3 DNA: TGCAGCGTTGAAGATAAGGGGAACGAGCAGTACTTC